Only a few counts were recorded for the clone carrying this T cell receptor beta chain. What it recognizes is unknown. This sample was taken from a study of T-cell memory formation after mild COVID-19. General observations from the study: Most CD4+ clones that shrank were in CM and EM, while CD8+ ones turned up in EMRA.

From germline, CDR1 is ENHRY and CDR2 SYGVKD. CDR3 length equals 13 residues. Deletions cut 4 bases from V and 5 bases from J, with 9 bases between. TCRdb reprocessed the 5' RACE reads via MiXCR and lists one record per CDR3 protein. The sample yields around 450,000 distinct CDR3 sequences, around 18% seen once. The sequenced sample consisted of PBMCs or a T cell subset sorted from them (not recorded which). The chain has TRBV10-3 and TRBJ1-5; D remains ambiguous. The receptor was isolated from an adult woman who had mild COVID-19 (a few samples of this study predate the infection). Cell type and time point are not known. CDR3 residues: CAISGSGDQPQHF. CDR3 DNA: TGTGCCATCAGTGGATCAGGAGATCAGCCCCAGCATTTT.